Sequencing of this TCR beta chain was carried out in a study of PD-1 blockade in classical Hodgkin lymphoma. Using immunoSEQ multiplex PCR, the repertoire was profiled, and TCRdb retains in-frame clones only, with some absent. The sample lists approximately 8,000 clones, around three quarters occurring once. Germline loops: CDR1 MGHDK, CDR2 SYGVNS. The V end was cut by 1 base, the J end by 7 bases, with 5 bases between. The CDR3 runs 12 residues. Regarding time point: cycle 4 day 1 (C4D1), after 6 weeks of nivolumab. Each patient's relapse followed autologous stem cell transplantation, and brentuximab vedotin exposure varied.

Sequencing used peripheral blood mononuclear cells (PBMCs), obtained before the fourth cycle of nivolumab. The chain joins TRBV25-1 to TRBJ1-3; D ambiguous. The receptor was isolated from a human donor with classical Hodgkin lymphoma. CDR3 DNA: TGTGCCAGCAGTGAATTGGGCAACACCATATATTTT. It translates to CASSELGNTIYF.